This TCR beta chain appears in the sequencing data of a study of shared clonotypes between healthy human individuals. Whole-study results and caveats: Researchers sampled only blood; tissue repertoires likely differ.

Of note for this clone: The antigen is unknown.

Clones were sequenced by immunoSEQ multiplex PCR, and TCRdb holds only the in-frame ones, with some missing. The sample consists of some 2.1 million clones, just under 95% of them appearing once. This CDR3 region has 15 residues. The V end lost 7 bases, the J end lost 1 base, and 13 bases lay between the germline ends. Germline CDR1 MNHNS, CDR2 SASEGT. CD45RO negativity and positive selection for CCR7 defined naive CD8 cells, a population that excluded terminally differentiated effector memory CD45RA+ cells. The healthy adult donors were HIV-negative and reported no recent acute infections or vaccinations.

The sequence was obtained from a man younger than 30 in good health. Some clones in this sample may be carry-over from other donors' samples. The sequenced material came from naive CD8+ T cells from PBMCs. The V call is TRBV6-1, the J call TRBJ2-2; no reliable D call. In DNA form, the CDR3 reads TGTGCCAGCACATCGGTCGTAAGGAACACCGGGGAGCTGTTTTTT. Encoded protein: CASTSVVRNTGELFF.